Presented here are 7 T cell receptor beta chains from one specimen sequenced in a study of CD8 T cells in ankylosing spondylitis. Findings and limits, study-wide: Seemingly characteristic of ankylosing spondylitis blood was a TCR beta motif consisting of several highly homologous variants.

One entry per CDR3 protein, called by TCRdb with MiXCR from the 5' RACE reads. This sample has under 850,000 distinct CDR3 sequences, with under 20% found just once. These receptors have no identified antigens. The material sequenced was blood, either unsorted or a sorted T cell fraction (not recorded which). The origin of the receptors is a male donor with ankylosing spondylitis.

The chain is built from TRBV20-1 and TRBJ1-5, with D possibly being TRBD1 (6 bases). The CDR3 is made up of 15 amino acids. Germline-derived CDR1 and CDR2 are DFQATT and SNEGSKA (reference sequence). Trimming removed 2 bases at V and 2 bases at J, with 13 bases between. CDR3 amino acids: CSARWGRGGNQPQHF. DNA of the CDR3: TGCAGTGCTAGATGGGGCAGGGGAGGCAATCAGCCCCAGCATTTT.

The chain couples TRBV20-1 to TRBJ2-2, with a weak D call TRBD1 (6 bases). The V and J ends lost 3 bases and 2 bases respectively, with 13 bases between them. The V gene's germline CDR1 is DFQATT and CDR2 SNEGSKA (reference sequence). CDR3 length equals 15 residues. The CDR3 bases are TGCAGTGCTAGGGCCCGGGACACTAACACCGGGGAGCTGTTTTTT. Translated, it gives CSARARDTNTGELFF.

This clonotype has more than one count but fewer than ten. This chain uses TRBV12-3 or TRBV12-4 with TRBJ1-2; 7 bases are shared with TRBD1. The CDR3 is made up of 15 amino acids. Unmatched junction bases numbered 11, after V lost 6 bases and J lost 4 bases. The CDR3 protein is CASSPNPDRSYGYTF. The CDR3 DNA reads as TGTGCCAGCAGCCCGAATCCGGACAGGAGCTATGGCTACACCTTC.

CDR3 coding DNA: TGTGCCAGCAGTTACGGCCCGGGAGGGCCCTATGGCTACACCTTC. Its translation is CASSYGPGGPYGYTF. The genes are TRBV6-5 and TRBJ1-2, with unresolved D. Germline V gene lookup returns CDR1 MNHEY and CDR2 SVGAGI. The CDR3 has 15 amino acids. V was trimmed by 2 bases and J by 4 bases, leaving 14 bases between them.

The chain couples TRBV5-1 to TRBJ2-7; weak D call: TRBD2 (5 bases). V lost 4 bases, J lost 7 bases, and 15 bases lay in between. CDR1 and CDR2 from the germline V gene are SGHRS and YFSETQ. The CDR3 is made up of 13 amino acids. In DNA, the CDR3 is TGCGCCAGCAGCCCGGACTCTTCTCGGGAGCAGTACTTC. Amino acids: CASSPDSSREQYF.

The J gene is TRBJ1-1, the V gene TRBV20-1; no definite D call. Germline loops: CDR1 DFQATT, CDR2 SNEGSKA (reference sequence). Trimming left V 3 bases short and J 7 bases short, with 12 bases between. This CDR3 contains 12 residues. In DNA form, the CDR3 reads TGCAGTGCTAGGGGCAGACAACTTGAAGCTTTCTTT. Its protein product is CSARGRQLEAFF.

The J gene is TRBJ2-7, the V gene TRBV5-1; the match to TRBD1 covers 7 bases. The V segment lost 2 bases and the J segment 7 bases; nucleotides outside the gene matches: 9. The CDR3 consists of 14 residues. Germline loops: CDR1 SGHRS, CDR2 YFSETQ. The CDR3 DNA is TGCGCCAGCAGCTTCGGGGACAGCCCTAGGGAGCAGTACTTC. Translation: CASSFGDSPREQYF.